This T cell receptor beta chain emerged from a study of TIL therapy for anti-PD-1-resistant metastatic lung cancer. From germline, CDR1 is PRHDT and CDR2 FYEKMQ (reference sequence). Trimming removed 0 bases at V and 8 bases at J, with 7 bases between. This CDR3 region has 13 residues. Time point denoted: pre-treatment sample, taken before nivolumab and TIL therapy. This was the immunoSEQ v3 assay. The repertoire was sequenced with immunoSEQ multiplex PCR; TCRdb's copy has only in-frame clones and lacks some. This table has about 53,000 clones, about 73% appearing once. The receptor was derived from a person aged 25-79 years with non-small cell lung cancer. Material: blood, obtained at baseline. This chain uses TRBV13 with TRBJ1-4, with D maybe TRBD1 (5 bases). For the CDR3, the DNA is TGTGCCAGCAGCTTAGGGGACAACGAAAAACTGTTTTTT. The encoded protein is CASSLGDNEKLFF.